Sequencing of this T cell receptor beta chain was carried out in a study of blood T cell repertoires in COVID-19. Across the study: There were acute and convalescent COVID-19 samples, and they came from the United States, Italy and Spain. Nucleic acid was either cDNA or gDNA, and it came from T cells, B-cell-depleted T cells, or PBMCs.

Participant age was roughly 18 to 95 years, and participants resided in roughly 25 US areas. Donors in Cohort 3 who had recovered were those with two negative PCRs, healthcare professional clearance, or resolution of their symptoms. Sequencing used immunoSEQ multiplex PCR; TCRdb keeps in-frame clones, though not all of them. The table lists 150,000 to 200,000 clones, approximately 85% of them singletons. The specimen sequenced was PBMCs or T cells enriched from blood (not recorded which). The clonotype originates from a woman aged 18-29 years who had recovered from COVID-19.

The CDR3 loop is CASSLAGGPFYEQYF. CDR3 sequence (DNA): TGTGCCAGCAGTTTAGCGGGAGGGCCTTTTTACGAGCAGTACTTC. V and J are TRBV28 and TRBJ2-7; 9 bases map to TRBD2. The CDR3 loop spans 15 amino acids. The germline V gene has CDR1 MDHEN and CDR2 SYDVKM. J gave up 4 bases and V 2 bases, and 6 bases lay outside the gene matches.